A single sample is the source of the 28 T cell receptor beta chains below, sequenced in a study of T-cell memory formation after mild COVID-19 (dated by TCRdb to about 2021). The receptor library was made with 5' RACE. The instrument given in TCRdb is Illumina NovaSeq 6000. TCRdb reworked the public reads: Q25 trimming with fastp, MiXCR clone assembly, productive beta chains retained. Under each unique CDR3 protein, matching rows form one entry showing the most common genes and DNA. The sample yields about 350,000 distinct CDR3 sequences; approximately 15% were counted once. 22% of the sample is in the top ten clones. The sample consisted of PBMCs or a T cell subset sorted from them (not recorded which). The receptors derive from a man between 18 and 29 years old who had mild COVID-19 (a few samples of this study predate the infection). The sample titles of this study are shuffled in the database, so cell type and time point are left out; the donor was told from shared clones.

This clonotype has at least ten counts. The chain recombines TRBV3-1 with TRBJ2-5, with D perhaps given as TRBD1 or TRBD2 (5 bases each). Germline lookup yields CDR1 LGHDT and CDR2 YNNKEL (reference sequence). V was cut by 4 bases and J by 5 bases, with 14 bases left in between. The CDR3 length is 14 residues. The CDR3 nucleotides read TGTGCCAGCAGCCCGTCCGGGACGGAGGAGACCCAGTACTTC. Its translation is CASSPSGTEETQYF.

At least ten counts were recorded for this clonotype. The J gene is TRBJ2-1, the V gene TRBV7-3, with 9 bases identical to TRBD1. There are 13 residues in the CDR3. V was clipped by 5 bases and J by 5 bases; unmatched bases: 1. Per germline, CDR1 SGHTA and CDR2 FQGTGA. CDR3 coding DNA: TGTGCCAGCAGCCGGACAGGGGACAATGAGCAGTTCTTC. This gives the protein CASSRTGDNEQFF.

The chain couples TRBV4-1 to TRBJ1-5; D remains ambiguous. This CDR3 is 15 amino acids long. Germline V lookup: CDR1 MGHRA, CDR2 YSYEKL. V was cut by 4 bases and J by 1 base, with 11 bases left in between. The CDR3: CASSPRHISNQPQHF. CDR3 sequence (DNA): TGCGCCAGCAGCCCCCGACATATCAGCAATCAGCCCCAGCATTTT.

Comment on this clonotype: The junction departs from the called germline gene at one end, perhaps through a read error. The genes are TRBV7-7 and TRBJ2-5; unclear D gene. Per the germline V gene, CDR1 is SSHAT and CDR2 is FNYEAQ (reference sequence). The CDR3 covers 14 residues. The CDR3 nucleotides read TGTGCTAGCAGCTTAGGATCGGGTTTGGAGACCCAGTACTTC. It specifies CASSLGSGLETQYF. Together with reference TRBV7-7 and TRBJ2-5, the CDR3 gives the full variable domain: GAGVSQSPRYKVTKRGQDVTLRCDPISSHATLYWYQQALGQGPEFLTYFNYEAQPDKSGLPSDRFSAERPEGSISTLTIQRTEQRDSAMYRCASSLGSGLETQYFGPGTRLLVL.

This clonotype was seen only a few times. The genes are TRBV5-1 and TRBJ2-2; no firm D call. This CDR3 has 14 amino acids. Germline V gene sequence: CDR1 SGHRS, CDR2 YFSETQ. Trimming removed 2 bases at V and 7 bases at J, with 12 bases between. CDR3 sequence reads: CASSFKVQSGELFF. The CDR3 region has the DNA TGCGCCAGCAGCTTTAAGGTCCAAAGCGGGGAGCTGTTTTTT. Full variable domain (missing parts from reference TRBV5-1 and TRBJ2-2): KAGVTQTPRYLIKTRGQQVTLSCSPISGHRSVSWYQQTPGQGLQFLFEYFSETQRNKGNFPGRFSGRQFSNSRSEMNVSTLELGDSALYLCASSFKVQSGELFFGEGSRLTVL.

This clonotype has a handful of counts. The J gene is TRBJ2-3, the V gene TRBV7-2; perhaps TRBD1 as D (7 bases). V was trimmed by 1 base and J by 3 bases, leaving 14 bases between them. Germline V gives CDR1 SGHTA, CDR2 FQGNSA. CDR3 size: 16 residues. The CDR3, as DNA: TGTGCCAGCAGCTTAGGATCCAGGGGGGTGACAGATACGCAGTATTTT. The encoded protein is CASSLGSRGVTDTQYF.

This clonotype was seen at least ten times. This chain joins TRBV5-1 and TRBJ2-5; TRBD2 might be the D (7 bases). Per germline, CDR1 SGHRS and CDR2 YFSETQ. V was cut by 4 bases and J by 0 bases, with 13 bases left in between. The CDR3 extends over 15 amino acids. DNA of the CDR3: TGCGCCAGCAGCCCGGAGGGGGGGCACCAAGAGACCCAGTACTTC. This gives the protein CASSPEGGHQETQYF.

This clonotype appeared a few times. This chain connects TRBV7-2 to TRBJ2-7; D is undetermined. CDR3 size: 16 residues. V was shortened by 1 base and J by 0 bases, with 13 bases between the two germline ends. Germline CDR1 reads SGHTA; CDR2 reads FQGNSA. CDR3 sequence: CASSLGVGLGSYEQYV. CDR3 bases: TGTGCCAGCAGCTTAGGGGTTGGCTTGGGCTCCTACGAGCAGTACGTC.

This chain connects TRBV12-3 or TRBV12-4 to TRBJ2-2; D unresolved. The V gene lost 10 bases and the J gene lost 5 bases, with 8 bases spanning the gap. The CDR3 runs to 11 residues. CDR3 coding DNA: TGTGCCACCTTTCTAACCGGGGAGCTGTTTTTT. Amino acids: CATFLTGELFF.

This clonotype was recorded many times. The V and J genes are TRBV5-6 and TRBJ1-6; D possibly corresponds to TRBD1 (5 bases). The CDR3 extends over 14 amino acids. Per the germline V gene, CDR1 is SGHDT and CDR2 is YYEEEE. Trimming pared 0 bases from V and 9 bases from J, leaving 10 bases between. CDR3 DNA sequence: TGTGCCAGCAGCTTGGGTCTTGGGGGTTCACCCCTCCACTTT. It translates to CASSLGLGGSPLHF.

The CDR3 protein is CSVVPGASYNEQFF. In nucleotides, the CDR3 is TGCAGCGTTGTCCCTGGGGCCTCCTACAATGAGCAGTTCTTC. This rearrangement joins TRBV29-1 to TRBJ2-1, with a weak D call TRBD1 (5 bases). V was trimmed by 4 bases and J by 0 bases, leaving 10 bases between them. CDR1 SQVTM and CDR2 ANQGSEA come from the germline V gene. The CDR3 is 14 residues long.

This clonotype was counted between two and nine times. The V call is TRBV5-1, the J call TRBJ2-1; tentatively, D is TRBD1 (7 bases). Germline CDR1 SGHRS, CDR2 YFSETQ. The CDR3 has 16 amino acids. V lost 0 bases to trimming and J lost 4 bases, with 14 bases between them. CDR3 bases: TGCGCCAGCAGCTTGGCCGGCGCAGGGGGGTACAATGAGCAGTTCTTC. Its translation: CASSLAGAGGYNEQFF.

This clonotype was observed many times. V is TRBV9 and J is TRBJ2-3, with D tentatively TRBD1 (6 bases). CDR1 is SGDLS, CDR2 YYNGEE, per germline. Between the trimmed V and J ends, which lost 6 bases and 2 bases, there was a span of 10 bases. The CDR3 is 13 amino acids. Written as DNA, the CDR3 is TGTGCCAGCAACCTGGGGGCCACAGATACGCAGTATTTT. This translates into CASNLGATDTQYF.

This clonotype was detected only a few times. This chain links TRBV5-4 with TRBJ2-5; D not certain. The germline gives CDR1 SGHNT, CDR2 YYREEE (reference sequence). Trimming took off 0 bases at V and 7 bases at J, with 10 bases between the two ends. The CDR3 spans 13 residues. CDR3 nucleotide sequence: TGTGCCAGCAGCTTGGTTGTCTCGAGGACCCAGTACTTC. Translation gives CASSLVVSRTQYF.

This sequence joins TRBV30 and TRBJ2-7, with D possibly called TRBD1 or TRBD2 (5 bases each). Germline V gene lookup returns CDR1 GTSNPN and CDR2 SVGIG (reference sequence). V was pared by 2 bases and J by 4 bases, with 18 bases between. The CDR3 length is 15 residues. The CDR3 reads CAWSREGPDPYEQYF. CDR3 bases: TGTGCCTGGAGTCGAGAGGGACCCGACCCGTACGAGCAGTACTTC.

This clonotype was observed many times. The chain combines TRBV4-2 with TRBJ2-3; 10 bases line up with TRBD2. J gave up 1 base and V 0 bases, and 1 base lay outside the gene matches. CDR1 and CDR2 (germline): LGHNA, YNFKEQ. The CDR3 sequence is 16 residues long. The CDR3 sequence is CASSQDLAGGTDTQYF. CDR3 nucleotides: TGTGCCAGCAGCCAAGATCTAGCGGGGGGCACAGATACGCAGTATTTT.

In DNA, the CDR3 is TGCAGTGCCCAATTCAGGGGGGGAGGTGAAAAACTGTTTTTT. It is translated as CSAQFRGGGEKLFF. The V and J genes are TRBV20-1 and TRBJ1-4; 7 nucleotides match TRBD1. The length of the CDR3 is 14 residues. Germline lookup yields CDR1 DFQATT and CDR2 SNEGSKA (reference sequence). Trimming took 6 bases from V and 7 from J; bases not matched to a gene: 11.

This clonotype was seen only a few times. The V gene is TRBV7-9, the J gene TRBJ2-1; 11 nucleotides agree with TRBD2. Looked up from germline, CDR1 is SEHNR and CDR2 is FQNEAQ (reference sequence). The CDR3 loop spans 15 amino acids. V lost 4 bases and J lost 5; bases outside the gene matches: 4. CDR3 residues: CASSSTSGGNNEQFF. For the CDR3, the DNA is TGTGCCAGCAGCTCTACTAGCGGGGGAAACAATGAGCAGTTCTTC.

The chain combines TRBV5-5 with TRBJ2-1, with 9 bases aligning to TRBD1. Trimming removed 1 base from V and 9 bases from J; junction bases left unmatched: 14. The CDR3 length is 17 residues. Germline CDR1 SGHKS, CDR2 YYEKEE (reference sequence). The CDR3 sequence is CASSLWSVMGQGPEQFF. Here the CDR3 DNA reads TGTGCCAGCAGCTTGTGGAGTGTTATGGGACAGGGTCCTGAGCAGTTCTTC.

The chain recombines TRBV10-1 with TRBJ1-5; D gene unclear. There are 17 residues in the CDR3. The V gene's germline CDR1 is WNHNN and CDR2 SYGVQD (reference sequence). V shed 8 bases and J shed 2 bases, with 22 bases lying between them. The CDR3 coding sequence is TGCGCCAGCTTTTACGGACCGGATAATTGGGGCAATCAGCCCCAGCATTTT. Translation gives CASFYGPDNWGNQPQHF.

This clonotype was detected ten times or more. The V call is TRBV7-2, the J call TRBJ1-1; unclear D gene. In germline, CDR1 is SGHTA, CDR2 FQGNSA. The V and J ends lost 4 bases and 10 bases respectively, with 7 bases between them. The CDR3 runs 10 residues. The DNA for the CDR3 is TGTGCCAGCAGCTCCGACGGAGCTTTCTTT. This encodes CASSSDGAFF.

The sample holds many counts of this clonotype. This chain uses TRBV7-9 with TRBJ1-2, with 8 bases fitting TRBD1. Germline loops: CDR1 SEHNR, CDR2 FQNEAQ (reference sequence). The V gene end was trimmed by 5 bases and the J gene end by 10 bases; junction bases not matched to a gene: 6. The CDR3 sequence is 12 residues long. CDR3 loop: CASSVRDRFYTF. CDR3 in DNA: TGTGCCAGCAGCGTCCGGGACAGGTTCTACACCTTC.

The table lists this clonotype with many counts. The rearrangement links TRBV4-3 to TRBJ2-5; 8 bases line up with TRBD1. With 0 bases clipped from V and 2 bases from J, the junction kept 2 bases outside the gene matches. The CDR3 has 15 residues. Germline values: CDR1 LGHNA, CDR2 YSLEER. CDR3: CASSQEDRGQETQYF. The CDR3 nucleotides read TGCGCCAGCAGCCAAGAAGACAGGGGTCAAGAGACCCAGTACTTC.

The chain links TRBV7-6 to TRBJ2-4, with 8 bases identical to TRBD1. The CDR3 runs 16 residues. V gave up 4 bases and J gave up 4 bases; unmatched junction bases: 9. Germline loops: CDR1 SGHVS, CDR2 FNYEAQ. The CDR3 sequence is CASSSPDRDRKNIQYF. The DNA for the CDR3 is TGTGCCAGCAGCTCTCCAGACCGGGACAGGAAAAACATTCAGTACTTC.

The chain is built from TRBV7-8 and TRBJ2-3, with D possibly being TRBD2 (6 bases). Deletions cut 4 bases from V and 0 bases from J, with 17 bases between. Per the germline V gene, CDR1 is SGHVS and CDR2 is FQNEAQ. This CDR3 has 17 residues. The CDR3 DNA reads as TGTGCCAGCAGCTCCTCCCGCGGGGTAAAAAGCACAGATACGCAGTATTTT. As protein: CASSSSRGVKSTDTQYF.

The rearrangement uses TRBV24-1 and TRBJ2-3; TRBD2 matches at 14 bases. The CDR3 contains 14 residues. In germline, CDR1 is KGHDR, CDR2 SFDVKD. Trimming cost V 9 bases and J 8 bases; bases outside gene matches: 6. The CDR3 sequence: CATRPGTSGGTQYF. CDR3 nucleotides: TGTGCCACCCGACCCGGGACTAGCGGGGGTACGCAGTATTTT.

This clonotype was found a few times. This rearrangement joins TRBV28 to TRBJ2-3; D perhaps matches TRBD2 (5 bases). The germline V gene has CDR1 MDHEN and CDR2 SYDVKM. V lost 2 bases and J lost 1, with 13 bases in between. This CDR3 contains 16 residues. CDR3 nucleotides: TGTGCCAGCAGTTTAGTTCGAGGGTCTGGCACAGATACGCAGTATTTT. Its translation: CASSLVRGSGTDTQYF.

The V and J genes are TRBV18 and TRBJ2-6; D is ambiguous. V lost 6 bases and J lost 4, with 4 bases in between. Per the germline V gene, CDR1 is KGHSH and CDR2 is LQKENI. The CDR3 length is 12 residues. CDR3: CASSWGANVLTF. The CDR3 DNA reads as TGTGCCAGCTCGTGGGGGGCCAACGTCCTGACTTTC.